These 4 T cell receptor beta chains were sequenced from one sample in a study of cytomegalovirus exposure and HLA in healthy donors. Profiling relied on immunoSEQ multiplex PCR, and the TCRdb table lists in-frame clones only, not all of them. In the table there are about 110,000 clones, around nine tenths of which are singletons. Sequencing input: PBMCs. The receptor set was obtained from a woman aged 18-29 years in good health and CMV-seronegative.

The V and J genes are TRBV11-3 and TRBJ2-1; D uncertain. Between the trimmed V and J ends, which lost 1 base and 4 bases, there was a span of 5 bases. The CDR3 spans 13 residues. Germline V lookup: CDR1 SGHNT, CDR2 YENEEA. The DNA for the CDR3 is TGTGCCAGCAGCTTAGCAGGTTACAATGAGCAGTTCTTC. This translates into CASSLAGYNEQFF.

V usage is TRBV7-9 and J usage is TRBJ1-6; D ambiguous. Trimming left V 5 bases short and J 7 bases short, with 3 bases between. Germline V gene lookup returns CDR1 SEHNR and CDR2 FQNEAQ (reference sequence). The CDR3 has 11 residues. The CDR3 DNA reads as TGTGCCAGCAGCCCAAATTCACCCCTCCACTTT. Translated, it gives CASSPNSPLHF.

This rearrangement joins TRBV7-3 to TRBJ1-1, with D possibly matching TRBD1 (5 bases). Germline values: CDR1 SGHTA, CDR2 FQGTGA. The CDR3 sequence is 13 residues long. Trimming pared 5 bases from V and 1 base from J, leaving 8 bases between. In nucleotides, the CDR3 is TGTGCCAGCAGCCGGACATCGAACACTGAAGCTTTCTTT. Its protein is CASSRTSNTEAFF.

This clone was counted between two and nine times. V is TRBV2 and J is TRBJ1-5; weak D call: TRBD1 (5 bases). CDR3 length equals 14 residues. Germline lookup yields CDR1 SNHLY and CDR2 FYNNEI. Trimming removed 5 bases at V and 4 bases at J, with 12 bases between. The CDR3 bases are TGTGCCAGCAGTCCGACAGAGAGTAATCAGCCCCAGCATTTT. Translated: CASSPTESNQPQHF.